This TCR beta chain was recovered during a study of response to subunit inactivated influenza vaccine. Study results and limitations: Each seasonal influenza vaccination recruits few new T cells, the authors suggested.

As regards this clonotype: As yet, its antigen is unknown.

V lost 3 bases, J lost 5 bases, and 6 bases lay in between. The CDR3 extends over 12 amino acids. Germline assignment: CDR1 LGHDT and CDR2 YNNKEL (reference sequence). TCRdb processed the RT-PCR reads anew with MiXCR; each CDR3 protein has one entry. The repertoire holds 490,000 or so distinct CDR3 sequences, with less than 8% as singletons. The gene calls are TRBV3-1 and TRBJ2-3; tentative D call: TRBD2 (5 bases). The specimen comprised PBMCs from blood, sampled about 24 months after vaccination. This sequence was found in a man in his fifties or sixties who received an inactivated influenza vaccine. CDR3 DNA sequence: TGTGCCAGCAGCCACGGGGAAGATACGCAGTATTTT. This gives the protein CASSHGEDTQYF.